A selection of T cell receptor beta chains follows, all from one sample in a study of blood T cell repertoires in COVID-19. Measured with immunoSEQ multiplex PCR; TCRdb has only the in-frame clones, and not every one. There are about 360,000 clones in the sample; 80% to 90% occur only once, and about 7% lies in the top ten. The sample taken for sequencing was peripheral blood. Receptors were obtained from a woman aged 60-75 years with COVID-19, enrolled during active disease. Both conserved end residues are part of each CDR3. The D gene is left open where the match is weak. Not all rows give a size; the values are once, few, many and, for expanded clones, a class.

CDR3aa: CASSLDGTSGPYEQYF
CDR3nt: TGCGCCAGCAGCTTGGATGGGACTAGCGGCCCCTACGAGCAGTACTTC
j_gene: TRBJ2-7
v_gene: TRBV5-1
abundance: NA
d_gene: TRBD2

CDR3aa: CASSLVVVSGEQYF
CDR3nt: TGTGCCAGCAGCTTAGTGGTGGTATCGGGTGAGCAGTACTTC
j_gene: TRBJ2-7
v_gene: TRBV7-2
abundance: NA
d_gene: NA

CDR3aa: CASSLSGGAWETQYF
CDR3nt: TGCGCCAGCAGCCTCAGCGGGGGGGCCTGGGAGACCCAGTACTTC
j_gene: TRBJ2-5
v_gene: TRBV5-1
abundance: NA
d_gene: TRBD2

CDR3aa: CASSASGGATYEQYF
CDR3nt: TGTGCCAGCAGCGCGAGCGGGGGAGCCACCTACGAGCAGTACTTC
j_gene: TRBJ2-7
v_gene: TRBV2
abundance: NA
d_gene: TRBD2

CDR3aa: CASSFPRDRLYGYTF
CDR3nt: TGTGCCAGCAGTTTCCCCCGGGACAGGCTCTATGGCTACACCTTC
j_gene: TRBJ1-2
v_gene: TRBV6-4
abundance: NA
d_gene: TRBD1

CDR3aa: CASSLEGGAGNTIYF
CDR3nt: TGCGCCAGCAGCTTGGAAGGGGGAGCTGGAAACACCATATATTTT
j_gene: TRBJ1-3
v_gene: TRBV5-1
abundance: few
d_gene: NA

CDR3aa: CASSVQGPPSTDTQYF
CDR3nt: TGTGCCAGCAGCGTACAGGGGCCACCTAGCACAGATACGCAGTATTTT
j_gene: TRBJ2-3
v_gene: TRBV7-3
abundance: NA
d_gene: TRBD1

CDR3aa: CASSRGAGGTYGYTF
CDR3nt: TGTGCCAGCAGCCGGGGAGCAGGAGGTACCTATGGCTACACCTTC
j_gene: TRBJ1-2
v_gene: TRBV6-5
abundance: NA
d_gene: NA

CDR3aa: CASRRGTVGYTF
CDR3nt: TGTGCCAGCAGAAGGGGGACAGTCGGCTACACCTTC
j_gene: TRBJ1-2
v_gene: TRBV2
abundance: NA
d_gene: TRBD1

CDR3aa: CASSPVASTDTQYF
CDR3nt: TGTGCCAGCAGTCCGGTAGCCAGCACAGATACGCAGTATTTT
j_gene: TRBJ2-3
v_gene: TRBV6-4
abundance: few
d_gene: NA

CDR3aa: CASSLIRQGTGNTIYF
CDR3nt: TGTGCCAGCAGCCTCATTCGACAGGGAACTGGAAACACCATATATTTT
j_gene: TRBJ1-3
v_gene: TRBV6-2/TRBV6-3
abundance: NA
d_gene: TRBD1

CDR3aa: CASRLQASGATQYF
CDR3nt: TGTGCCAGCAGGTTACAGGCTAGCGGAGCCACGCAGTATTTT
j_gene: TRBJ2-3
v_gene: TRBV5-8
abundance: NA
d_gene: TRBD2

CDR3aa: CASSIDTGTGGRTEAFF
CDR3nt: TGTGCCAGTAGTATAGATACCGGGACAGGGGGCCGGACTGAAGCTTTCTTT
j_gene: TRBJ1-1
v_gene: TRBV19
abundance: NA
d_gene: TRBD1

CDR3aa: CASSLGLWDRGYGYTF
CDR3nt: TGTGCCAGCAGCTTAGGGCTCTGGGATCGGGGCTATGGCTACACCTTC
j_gene: TRBJ1-2
v_gene: TRBV11-3
abundance: NA
d_gene: NA

CDR3aa: CASSLQGANTEAFF
CDR3nt: TGCGCCAGCAGCTTACAGGGGGCGAACACTGAAGCTTTCTTT
j_gene: TRBJ1-1
v_gene: TRBV5-1
abundance: NA
d_gene: TRBD1

CDR3aa: CASSMGQVHYEQYF
CDR3nt: TGTGCCAGTAGTATGGGACAGGTTCACTACGAGCAGTACTTC
j_gene: TRBJ2-7
v_gene: TRBV19
abundance: many
d_gene: TRBD1

CDR3aa: CASSMGQLNEKLFF
CDR3nt: TGTGCCAGTAGTATGGGACAGTTGAACGAAAAACTGTTTTTT
j_gene: TRBJ1-4
v_gene: TRBV19
abundance: NA
d_gene: TRBD1

CDR3aa: CASTKTGTITDTQYF
CDR3nt: TGTGCCAGCACAAAAACCGGGACTATCACAGATACGCAGTATTTT
j_gene: TRBJ2-3
v_gene: TRBV6-5
abundance: few
d_gene: TRBD2

CDR3aa: CASSSNGDRQETQYF
CDR3nt: TGTGCCAGCAGCTCAAATGGAGACAGGCAAGAGACCCAGTACTTC
j_gene: TRBJ2-5
v_gene: TRBV11-2
abundance: NA
d_gene: NA

CDR3aa: CASSVAARTEAFF
CDR3nt: TGTGCCAGCAGCGTAGCAGCGCGGACTGAAGCTTTCTTT
j_gene: TRBJ1-1
v_gene: TRBV9
abundance: NA
d_gene: NA

CDR3aa: CASSPLIAGGTDTQYF
CDR3nt: TGTGCCAGCAGCCCCCTAATAGCTGGTGGCACAGATACGCAGTATTTT
j_gene: TRBJ2-3
v_gene: TRBV3-1/TRBV3-2
abundance: NA
d_gene: NA

CDR3aa: CAWTRQGTEAFF
CDR3nt: TGTGCCTGGACAAGACAGGGGACTGAAGCTTTCTTT
j_gene: TRBJ1-1
v_gene: TRBV30
abundance: NA
d_gene: TRBD1

CDR3aa: CASSLRTSGTNTGELFF
CDR3nt: TGTGCCAGCAGCCTCCGGACTAGCGGGACCAACACCGGGGAGCTGTTTTTT
j_gene: TRBJ2-2
v_gene: TRBV7-2
abundance: NA
d_gene: TRBD2

CDR3aa: CASSEGGSYSYEQYF
CDR3nt: TGTGCCAGCAGTGAAGGAGGTTCCTATTCCTACGAGCAGTACTTC
j_gene: TRBJ2-7
v_gene: TRBV25-1
abundance: NA
d_gene: NA

CDR3aa: CASSSPPKGDTEAFF
CDR3nt: TGTGCCAGCAGCTCACCCCCCAAAGGGGACACTGAAGCTTTCTTT
j_gene: TRBJ1-1
v_gene: TRBV11-1
abundance: NA
d_gene: NA

CDR3aa: CASSLYTSGNTGELFF
CDR3nt: TGCGCCAGCAGCTTGTATACTAGCGGAAACACCGGGGAGCTGTTTTTT
j_gene: TRBJ2-2
v_gene: TRBV5-1
abundance: NA
d_gene: TRBD2

CDR3aa: CASRSTANTGELFF
CDR3nt: TGTGCCAGCAGAAGTACAGCGAACACCGGGGAGCTGTTTTTT
j_gene: TRBJ2-2
v_gene: TRBV27
abundance: NA
d_gene: NA

CDR3aa: CASSFGTDWGYTF
CDR3nt: TGTGCCAGCAGCTTTGGGACAGACTGGGGCTACACCTTC
j_gene: TRBJ1-2
v_gene: TRBV5-8
abundance: NA
d_gene: TRBD1

CDR3aa: CASSSSPSTDTQYF
CDR3nt: TGTGCCAGCAGCAGTTCCCCGAGTACAGATACGCAGTATTTT
j_gene: TRBJ2-3
v_gene: TRBV7-2
abundance: NA
d_gene: NA

CDR3aa: CASSLQGLAGGETQYF
CDR3nt: TGTGCCAGCAGCTTACAGGGACTAGCGGGGGGAGAGACCCAGTACTTC
j_gene: TRBJ2-5
v_gene: TRBV7-6
abundance: NA
d_gene: TRBD2

CDR3aa: CASTPTSGCTDTQYF
CDR3nt: TGTGCCAGCACCCCGACTAGCGGGTGCACAGATACGCAGTATTTT
j_gene: TRBJ2-3
v_gene: TRBV21-1
abundance: NA
d_gene: NA

CDR3aa: CASAEGMGRSSPLHF
CDR3nt: TGTGCCAGCGCGGAGGGCATGGGACGGTCGTCACCCCTCCACTTT
j_gene: TRBJ1-6
v_gene: TRBV2
abundance: NA
d_gene: NA

CDR3aa: CASSETGANTGELFF
CDR3nt: TGTGCCAGCAGTGAAACAGGGGCGAACACCGGGGAGCTGTTTTTT
j_gene: TRBJ2-2
v_gene: TRBV6-1
abundance: NA
d_gene: TRBD1